This entry is about one TCR beta chain. The antigen is undetermined. Assay: immunoSEQ multiplex PCR; the TCRdb copy retains only in-frame clones and omits some. The data contain 100,000 to 150,000 clones, 80% to 90% of them singletons. The record originates from a study of T cell responses to AZD1222 COVID-19 vaccine. Whole-study findings and limits: Baseline seropositivity occurred in only a handful of AZD1222 recipients. Donors were chiefly white British, with a greater number of females, and clonal diversity was perhaps underestimated.

The CDR3 sequence is 15 residues long. Germline V CDR1 and CDR2: LNHNV, YYDKDF (reference sequence). Trimming removed 0 bases from V and 6 bases from J, with 12 bases in between. The chain links TRBV15 to TRBJ1-5; D call uncertain. Sequencing was performed on peripheral blood, taken on day 0 of AZD1222 vaccination. The receptor's source is an adult in good health. The CDR3 nucleotides are TGTGCCACCAGCAGAGATCAGGCGGTCATTCAGCCCCAGCATTTT. This gives the protein CATSRDQAVIQPQHF.